The 14 T cell receptor beta chains presented below share a single source sample, sequenced in a study of CD8 T cells in Susac syndrome (dated by TCRdb to about 2019). The library relied on the immunoSEQ multiplex PCR assay. RNA was extracted using the RNeasy kit, and roughly 0.45 to 1 microgram was reverse transcribed with random hexamers. The public reads were reprocessed in TCRdb via fastp at Q25 and MiXCR, keeping in-frame beta chains. Each entry merges the rows of one CDR3 protein and shows their most common DNA and genes. A total of 150,000 to 200,000 distinct CDR3 sequences appear in this sample, around 94% of them only once. The ten largest clones represent roughly 0.11% of the sample. The specimen sequenced was CD4+ T cells from PBMCs. The receptors stem from a human donor with Susac syndrome.

In its sample, this clonotype was seen once. The rearrangement joins TRBV2 to TRBJ1-2; D remains ambiguous. The CDR3 is made up of 11 amino acids. CDR1 and CDR2 from the germline V gene are SNHLY and FYNNEI. Deletions cut 7 bases from V and 5 bases from J, with 8 bases between. DNA of the CDR3: TGTGCCAGCACTCAGATGTATGGCTACACCTTC. It yields the protein CASTQMYGYTF.

The chain employs TRBV4-2 and TRBJ2-7; 10 bases fit TRBD2. Germline loops: CDR1 LGHNA, CDR2 YNFKEQ. This CDR3 has 16 residues. V dropped 0 bases and J dropped 2; count of bases not matched to a gene: 4. Written as DNA, the CDR3 is TGTGCCAGCAGCCAAGATCCTAGCGGGGGAACCTACGAGCAGTACTTC. Residues: CASSQDPSGGTYEQYF.

This rearrangement joins TRBV3-1 to TRBJ2-7; D ambiguous. The germline CDR1 and CDR2 sequences are LGHDT and YNNKEL (reference sequence). The V end was cut by 0 bases, the J end by 3 bases, with 9 bases between. This CDR3 contains 14 residues. The CDR3, as DNA: TGTGCCAGCAGCCAAGACCGACGCAACTACGAGCAGTACTTC. As protein: CASSQDRRNYEQYF.

V is TRBV2 and J is TRBJ1-5; D unresolved. Trimming shortened V by 4 bases and J by 0 bases, and 4 bases separated the two germline ends. CDR3 length: 13 residues. Germline V gene lookup returns CDR1 SNHLY and CDR2 FYNNEI. The CDR3 here is CASSANSNQPQHF. CDR3 in DNA: TGTGCCAGCAGTGCGAATAGCAATCAGCCCCAGCATTTT.

The gene calls are TRBV7-9 and TRBJ1-2; maybe TRBD1 (5 bases). CDR1 and CDR2 (germline): SEHNR, FQNEAQ (reference sequence). The CDR3 sequence is 14 residues long. Trimming removed 5 bases at V and 2 bases at J, with 12 bases between. The CDR3 DNA reads as TGTGCCAGCAGCAAGCTCCGGGACAACTATGGCTACACCTTC. It translates to CASSKLRDNYGYTF.

The chain is built from TRBV18 and TRBJ2-7; the match to TRBD2 covers 7 bases. The ends lost 3 bases at V and 1 base at J; junction bases unmatched: 0. The CDR3 is 13 residues long. Germline CDR1 and CDR2: KGHSH and LQKENI. This CDR3 is CASSPGGSYEQYF. The CDR3 region has the DNA TGTGCCAGCTCACCCGGGGGGTCCTACGAGCAGTACTTC.

This sequence joins TRBV5-1 and TRBJ2-5, with 12 bases matching TRBD2. The CDR3 spans 15 residues. After removal of 4 bases from V and 2 bases from J, the junction contained 3 bases not matched to a gene. Looked up from germline, CDR1 is SGHRS and CDR2 is YFSETQ. In DNA, the CDR3 is TGCGCCAGCAGCGGGACTAGCGGGCCTCAAGAGACCCAGTACTTC. This codes for CASSGTSGPQETQYF.

Turning to this clonotype: At one boundary the junction diverges from the germline segment, which might be a read error. The V gene is TRBV20-1, the J gene TRBJ1-4; D may be TRBD1 (5 bases). The length of the CDR3 is 15 residues. The germline V gene encodes CDR1 DFQATT and CDR2 SNEGSKA (reference sequence). CDR3 in amino acids: CSARGGPGPKEKLFF. The CDR3 DNA follows: TGCAGTGCTAGAGGGGGCCCAGGCCCTAAAGAAAAACTGTTTTTT.

On this clonotype: Sequence at one end of the junction differs from germline and may be a read error. The chain links TRBV27 to TRBJ1-1; D might be TRBD1 (5 bases). The CDR3 has 12 residues. Per the germline V gene, CDR1 is MNHEY and CDR2 is SMNVEV (reference sequence). The CDR3 DNA reads as TGTGTCAGCTGGGACGGAGACACTGAAGCTTTCTTT. Residues: CVSWDGDTEAFF.

V and J are TRBV20-1 and TRBJ1-2; the D gene is possibly TRBD1 (5 bases). The V gene's germline CDR1 is DFQATT and CDR2 SNEGSKA (reference sequence). The CDR3 contains 15 residues. Deletions cut 5 bases from V and 1 base from J, with 17 bases between. Here the CDR3 DNA reads TGCAGTGCTCCGGTCGGGGGGTCTCATAACTATGGCTACACCTTC. It translates to CSAPVGGSHNYGYTF.

This chain uses TRBV19 with TRBJ1-5; D gene uncertain. Germline V gene data show CDR1 as LNHDA and CDR2 as SQIVND (reference sequence). Between the trimmed V and J ends, which lost 3 bases and 7 bases, there was a span of 7 bases. The CDR3 contains 12 residues. CDR3 amino acids: CASSIESQPQHF. The CDR3 DNA reads as TGTGCCAGTAGTATCGAATCCCAGCCCCAGCATTTT.

The chain links TRBV30 to TRBJ2-7; no firm D call. CDR1 and CDR2 (germline): GTSNPN, SVGIG (reference sequence). The CDR3 is made up of 13 amino acids. Trimming left V 5 bases short and J 0 bases short, with 11 bases between. CDR3 bases: TGTGCCTGGTTCCCCCGGACCTCCTACGAGCAGTACTTC. Its protein is CAWFPRTSYEQYF. Full variable domain (outside the CDR3, taken from reference TRBV30 and TRBJ2-7): SQTIHQWPATLVQPVGSPLSLECTVEGTSNPNLYWYRQAAGRGLQLLFYSVGIGQISSEVPQNLSASRPQDRQFILSSKKLLLSDSGFYLCAWFPRTSYEQYFGPGTRLTVT.

The J gene is TRBJ2-2, the V gene TRBV4-2; the D is unclear. The CDR3 consists of 15 residues. CDR1 LGHNA and CDR2 YNFKEQ come from the germline V gene. Trimming took 7 bases from V and 0 from J, leaving 12 bases between them. In nucleotides, the CDR3 is TGTGCCAGCACCACTGCCAGTTCGAACACCGGGGAGCTGTTTTTT. It translates to CASTTASSNTGELFF.

This clonotype was seen once. The chain has TRBV15 and TRBJ1-6; D remains unclear. With 0 bases removed from V and 8 bases from J, the gap between germline ends came to 11 bases. The CDR3 totals 15 residues. Germline lookup yields CDR1 LNHNV and CDR2 YYDKDF (reference sequence). The CDR3 nucleotides are TGTGCCACCAGCAGAGATCCCGACCGCGATTCACCCCTCCACTTT. It codes for CATSRDPDRDSPLHF.